This is a list of T cell receptor beta chains from one sample in a study of T-cell reconstitution after alpha-beta-depleted transplantation in children. TCRdb reprocessed the PCR reads via MiXCR and lists one record per CDR3 protein. Found here are about 830,000 distinct CDR3 sequences, roughly 15% of them singletons; the top ten hold 5%. The sequencing here drew on PBMCs, mostly from graft donor cells, taken 360 days after TCRalphabeta/CD19-depleted stem cell transplant. These receptors were collected from a male patient under 18 who had a stem cell transplant for acute lymphoblastic leukemia, so the T cells may come from the graft donor. Each CDR3 is given with its conserved first and last residue. Each record gives: J gene, D gene, V gene, CDR3 protein. D genes are given only for firm matches.

j_call: TRBJ2-7
d_call: NA
v_call: TRBV29-1
cdr3_aa: CSVGYQAAEQYF

j_call: TRBJ1-1
d_call: NA
v_call: TRBV5-1
cdr3_aa: CASSSTATSAFF

j_call: TRBJ1-1
d_call: NA
v_call: TRBV20-1
cdr3_aa: CSVRVGSLEAFF

j_call: TRBJ1-1
d_call: NA
v_call: TRBV5-1
cdr3_aa: CASSDGQKRTEAFF

j_call: TRBJ2-1
d_call: TRBD1
v_call: TRBV25-1
cdr3_aa: CASSGQGVVNEQFF

j_call: TRBJ2-7
d_call: NA
v_call: TRBV10-3
cdr3_aa: CAITDRGMGGYEQYF

j_call: TRBJ2-7
d_call: NA
v_call: TRBV7-9
cdr3_aa: CASSFRRDAYEQYF

j_call: TRBJ2-7
d_call: TRBD2
v_call: TRBV19
cdr3_aa: CASSGLAGYEQYF

j_call: TRBJ2-3
d_call: TRBD2
v_call: TRBV2
cdr3_aa: CASRKSGSPADTQYF

j_call: TRBJ2-7
d_call: NA
v_call: TRBV10-3
cdr3_aa: CAISEDTGYYEQYF

j_call: TRBJ2-7
d_call: TRBD2
v_call: TRBV18
cdr3_aa: CASSPRGEGGYEQYF

j_call: TRBJ2-1
d_call: TRBD2
v_call: TRBV20-1
cdr3_aa: CCARVPTSIGYNEQFF

j_call: TRBJ2-7
d_call: NA
v_call: TRBV5-5
cdr3_aa: CASSLQAKVTYEQYF

j_call: TRBJ2-3
d_call: TRBD1
v_call: TRBV18
cdr3_aa: CASSPHDRGPDTQYF

j_call: TRBJ2-7
d_call: NA
v_call: TRBV4-2
cdr3_aa: CASSQDAQTIYEQYF